The entry that follows covers one T cell receptor beta chain sequence. Per the original data handling: For nucleated cells, counts were estimated from reference gene primer amplification. Assay used: immunoSEQ multiplex PCR; TCRdb lists only in-frame clones, some missing. The V and J calls and clone size come from that table; D and trimming were worked out from the DNA. The sample consists of 140,000 to 150,000 clones, around 78% of them appearing once. This specimen belongs to a study of blood T cell repertoires in COVID-19. For the study at large: Sites in the United States, Italy and Spain provided acute and convalescent COVID-19 samples. The analysed material was cDNA or gDNA that came from T cells, B-cell-depleted T cells, or PBMCs.

This CDR3 has 13 residues. Germline V gene lookup returns CDR1 MNHNS and CDR2 SASEGT. Trimming removed 3 bases at V and 6 bases at J, with 12 bases between. The gene calls are TRBV6-1 and TRBJ2-7, with TRBD1 as a possible D gene (5 bases). The receptor was derived from a woman aged 60-75 years with acute or convalescent COVID-19. Sequenced sample: peripheral blood. This CDR3 is CASSDILGVEQYF. The DNA of the CDR3 is TGTGCCAGCAGTGATATCTTAGGGGTCGAGCAGTACTTC.